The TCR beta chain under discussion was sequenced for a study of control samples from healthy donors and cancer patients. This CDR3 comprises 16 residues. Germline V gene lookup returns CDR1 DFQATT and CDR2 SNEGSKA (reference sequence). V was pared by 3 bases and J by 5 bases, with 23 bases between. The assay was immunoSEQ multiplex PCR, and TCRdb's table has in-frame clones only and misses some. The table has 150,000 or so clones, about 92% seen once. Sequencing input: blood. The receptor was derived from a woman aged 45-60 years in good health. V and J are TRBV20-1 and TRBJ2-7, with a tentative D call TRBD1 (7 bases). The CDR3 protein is CSASTPQGTGNNEQYF. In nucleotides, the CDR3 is TGCAGTGCTAGTACACCACAGGGGACTGGAAACAACGAGCAGTACTTC.